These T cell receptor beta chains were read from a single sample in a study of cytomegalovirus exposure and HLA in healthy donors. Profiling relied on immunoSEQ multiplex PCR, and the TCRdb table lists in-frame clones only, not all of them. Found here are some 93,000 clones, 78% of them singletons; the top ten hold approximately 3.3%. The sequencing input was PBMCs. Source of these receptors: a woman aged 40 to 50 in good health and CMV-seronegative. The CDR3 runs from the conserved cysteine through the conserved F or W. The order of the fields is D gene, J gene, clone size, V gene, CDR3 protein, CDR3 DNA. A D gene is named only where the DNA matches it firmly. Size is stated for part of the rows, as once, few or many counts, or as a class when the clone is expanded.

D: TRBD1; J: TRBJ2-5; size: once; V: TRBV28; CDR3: CASSLVTGGPETQYF; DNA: TGTGCCAGCAGTTTGGTGACAGGGGGCCCAGAGACCCAGTACTTC
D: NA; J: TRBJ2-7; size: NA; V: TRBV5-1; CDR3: CASSFLELAAEQYF; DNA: TGCGCCAGCAGCTTCCTTGAACTCGCTGCCGAGCAGTACTTC
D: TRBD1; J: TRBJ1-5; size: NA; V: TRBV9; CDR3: CASSERDRNQPQHF; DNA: TGTGCCAGCAGCGAAAGGGACAGGAATCAGCCCCAGCATTTT
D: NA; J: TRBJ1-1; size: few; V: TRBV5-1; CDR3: CASSSMPGTPEAFF; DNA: TGCGCCAGCAGCTCCATGCCCGGGACACCAGAAGCTTTCTTT
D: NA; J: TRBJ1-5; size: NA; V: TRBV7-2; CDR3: CASSLRGNQPQHF; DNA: TGTGCCAGCAGCTTACGAGGCAATCAGCCCCAGCATTTT
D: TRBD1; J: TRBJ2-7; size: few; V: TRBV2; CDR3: CASSRDRVLSYEQYF; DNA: TGTGCCAGCAGCAGGGACAGAGTCCTCTCCTACGAGCAGTACTTC
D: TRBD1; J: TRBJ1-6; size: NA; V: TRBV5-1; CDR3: CASRPQGEEVSPLHF; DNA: TGCGCCAGCAGACCACAGGGGGAAGAGGTTTCACCCCTCCACTTT
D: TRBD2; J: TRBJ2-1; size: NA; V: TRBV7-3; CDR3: CASSFTSGGEQFF; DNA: TGTGCCAGCAGCTTCACTAGCGGGGGTGAGCAGTTCTTC
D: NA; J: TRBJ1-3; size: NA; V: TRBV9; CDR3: CASSVDIRGSGNTIYF; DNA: TGTGCCAGCAGCGTAGACATCAGGGGAAGCGGAAACACCATATATTTT
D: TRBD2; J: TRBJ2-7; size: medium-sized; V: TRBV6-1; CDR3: CASSETLAGAYEQYF; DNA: TGTGCCAGCAGTGAAACCCTAGCGGGAGCCTACGAGCAGTACTTC
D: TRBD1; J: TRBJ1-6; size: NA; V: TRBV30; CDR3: CAWQQGRNSPLHF; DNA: TGTGCCTGGCAACAGGGGAGGAATTCACCCCTCCACTTT
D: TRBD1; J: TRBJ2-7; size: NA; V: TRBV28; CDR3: CASRQGSYEQYF; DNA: TGTGCCAGCCGACAGGGGTCCTACGAGCAGTACTTC
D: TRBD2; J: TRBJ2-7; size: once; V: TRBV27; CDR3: CASKGTSAGEQYF; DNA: TGTGCCAGCAAAGGGACTAGCGCCGGCGAGCAGTACTTC
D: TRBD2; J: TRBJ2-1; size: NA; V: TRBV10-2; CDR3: CASKLAGVNNEQFF; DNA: TGCGCCAGTAAACTAGCGGGCGTAAACAATGAGCAGTTCTTC
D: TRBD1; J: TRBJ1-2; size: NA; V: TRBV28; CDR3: CASSSQGARGYTF; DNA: TGTGCCAGCAGCAGCCAGGGGGCGCGTGGCTACACCTTC
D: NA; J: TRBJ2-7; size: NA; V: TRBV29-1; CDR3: CSAGGIYEQYF; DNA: TGCAGCGCCGGGGGAATATACGAGCAGTACTTC
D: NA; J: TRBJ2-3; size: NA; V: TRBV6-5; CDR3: CASSLFLADTQYF; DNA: TGTGCCAGCAGCCTATTTTTAGCAGATACGCAGTATTTT
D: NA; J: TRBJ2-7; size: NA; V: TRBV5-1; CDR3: CASSPRGDNQQYF; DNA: TGCGCCAGCAGCCCCAGGGGAGACAACCAGCAGTACTTC
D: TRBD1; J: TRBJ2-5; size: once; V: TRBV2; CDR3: CASAKDRVGRETQYF; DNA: TGTGCCAGCGCTAAGGACAGGGTCGGTAGGGAGACCCAGTACTTC
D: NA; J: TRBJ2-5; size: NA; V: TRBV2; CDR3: CASIEGGRGYQETQYF; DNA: TGTGCCAGCATCGAGGGGGGGAGAGGGTACCAAGAGACCCAGTACTTC
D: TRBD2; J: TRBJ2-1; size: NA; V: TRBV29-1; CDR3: CSVGPPPAGGDNEQFF; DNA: TGCAGCGTTGGACCCCCTCCGGCGGGAGGAGACAATGAGCAGTTCTTC
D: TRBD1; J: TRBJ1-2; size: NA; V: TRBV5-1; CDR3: CASSPEDRGAYGYTF; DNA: TGCGCCAGCAGCCCAGAGGACAGGGGGGCCTATGGCTACACCTTC
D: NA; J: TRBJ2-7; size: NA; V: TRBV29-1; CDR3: CSAGVQRGHYEQYF; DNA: TGCAGCGCAGGGGTGCAGCGGGGCCACTACGAGCAGTACTTC
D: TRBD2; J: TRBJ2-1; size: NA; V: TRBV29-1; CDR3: CSVDASGTYNEQFF; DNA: TGCAGCGTTGACGCTAGCGGGACCTACAATGAGCAGTTCTTC
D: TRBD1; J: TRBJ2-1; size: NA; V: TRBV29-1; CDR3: CSVVPGGLDEQFF; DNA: TGCAGCGTTGTCCCAGGGGGCCTGGATGAGCAGTTCTTC
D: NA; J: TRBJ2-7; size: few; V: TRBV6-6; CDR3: CASSSLLEQYF; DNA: TGTGCCAGCAGTTCCCTCCTGGAGCAGTACTTC
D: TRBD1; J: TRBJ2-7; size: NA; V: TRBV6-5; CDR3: CASSWDRYYEQYF; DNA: TGTGCCAGCAGTTGGGACAGATACTACGAGCAGTACTTC
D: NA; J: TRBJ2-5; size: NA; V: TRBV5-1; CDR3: CASSWGTTWSKETQYF; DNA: TGCGCCAGCAGCTGGGGGACAACTTGGTCGAAAGAGACCCAGTACTTC
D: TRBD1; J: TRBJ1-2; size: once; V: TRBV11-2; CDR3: CASSQLTGELGYTF; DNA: TGTGCCAGCAGCCAACTTACAGGGGAACTTGGCTACACCTTC
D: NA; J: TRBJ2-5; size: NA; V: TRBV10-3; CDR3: CAISESELQETQYF; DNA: TGTGCCATCAGTGAGTCAGAGCTACAAGAGACCCAGTACTTC
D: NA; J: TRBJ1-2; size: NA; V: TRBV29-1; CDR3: CSLAQPGGYTF; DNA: TGCAGCCTAGCCCAGCCGGGAGGCTACACCTTC
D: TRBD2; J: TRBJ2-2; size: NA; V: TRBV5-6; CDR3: CASSGTTTGELFF; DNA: TGTGCCAGCAGCGGGACTACCACCGGGGAGCTGTTTTTT
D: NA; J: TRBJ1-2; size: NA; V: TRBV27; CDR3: CASSLLPGREGYTF; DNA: TGTGCCAGCAGTTTATTACCGGGGAGGGAAGGCTACACCTTC
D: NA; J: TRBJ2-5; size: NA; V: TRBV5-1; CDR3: CASSLDIPLVEETQYF; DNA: TGCGCCAGCAGCTTAGATATCCCTTTAGTGGAAGAGACCCAGTACTTC
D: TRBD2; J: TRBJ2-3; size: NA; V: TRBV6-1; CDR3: CASSDFIAGVTDTQYF; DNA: TGTGCCAGCAGTGATTTTATAGCGGGGGTCACAGATACGCAGTATTTT
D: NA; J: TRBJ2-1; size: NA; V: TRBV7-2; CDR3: CASTAPGYVEQFF; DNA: TGTGCCAGCACCGCACCAGGGTACGTTGAGCAGTTCTTC
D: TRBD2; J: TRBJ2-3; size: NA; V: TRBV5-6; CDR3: CASSLNPSGSGDTQYF; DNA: TGTGCCAGCAGCTTGAACCCTAGCGGGAGTGGAGATACGCAGTATTTT